A single sample gave rise to the 28 T cell receptor beta chains below, sequenced in a study of T cells in women clearing cervical HPV infection. Sequencing was performed with immunoSEQ multiplex PCR; in TCRdb, only in-frame clones are kept and a portion is missing. This listing includes 20,000 or so clones. Sequencing was carried out using blood buffy coat. The source of these receptors is a woman aged 18 to 75 with a cervical HPV16 infection that either progressed to CIN3+ or cleared (not recorded which).

Worth noting for this clone: Read data end 3 residues before the CDR3 end; the end is taken from the germline J gene. J is TRBJ2-2 and V is TRBV7-7, with D uncertain. The CDR3 loop spans 14 amino acids. The germline V gene encodes CDR1 SSHAT and CDR2 FNYEAQ (reference sequence). V lost 5 bases and J lost 6, with 13 bases in between. The chain's CDR3 is CASSPLLFSGELFF. CDR3 DNA, as far as it was read: TGTGCCAGCAGCCCACTTTTATTCTCCGGGGAG.

Of note for this clone: The sequenced fragment ends 3 residues before the CDR3 boundary, so the rest is inferred from the germline J gene. The sample has other DNA sequences that encode this CDR3 too. This rearrangement joins TRBV6-2 or TRBV6-3 to TRBJ1-3; D may be TRBD1 (6 bases). Germline assignment: CDR1 MNHEY and CDR2 SVGEGT. The CDR3 has 17 residues. V gave up 2 bases and J gave up 0 bases, with 14 bases separating them. Incomplete CDR3 DNA: TGTGCCAGCAGTTACCTCACAGGGCTCCACTCTGGAAACACC. This codes for CASSYLTGLHSGNT. The complete CDR3 protein is CASSYLTGLHSGNTIYF.

A remark on this clone: From the germline J gene comes the end of the CDR3, since the read stops 3 residues before it. V gene TRBV19 combines with J gene TRBJ1-2; TRBD1 agrees at 9 bases. The ends lost 4 bases at V and 6 bases at J; junction bases unmatched: 6. Germline V gene sequence: CDR1 LNHDA, CDR2 SQIVND (reference sequence). CDR3 length: 14 residues. The sequenced part of the CDR3 DNA is TGTGCCAGTAGTACGACGGGGACAGGGCATGGC. Protein: CASSTTGTGHG. The CDR3, in full, reads CASSTTGTGHGYTF.

Regarding this clone: The sequence runs out 3 residues before the end of the CDR3; the remainder is reconstructed from the germline J gene. The rearrangement uses TRBV19 and TRBJ1-1; the D is unclear. Trimming shortened V by 2 bases and J by 1 base, and 5 bases separated the two germline ends. This CDR3 has 13 residues. Looked up from germline, CDR1 is LNHDA and CDR2 is SQIVND (reference sequence). CDR3 sequence: CASSISGNTEAFF. CDR3 bases read: TGTGCCAGTAGTATATCGGGGAACACTGAA. Filled out from reference TRBV19 and TRBJ1-1, the complete variable domain reads DGGITQSPKYLFRKEGQNVTLSCEQNLNHDAMYWYRQDPGQGLRLIYYSQIVNDFQKGDIAEGYSVSREKKESFPLTVTSAQKNPTAFYLCASSISGNTEAFFGQGTRLTVV.

About this clone itself: Coverage ceases 3 residues before the CDR3 finishes, and the germline J gene fills in the end. The J gene is TRBJ1-2, the V gene TRBV6-1; TRBD1 matches 7 bases. The CDR3 extends over 15 amino acids. Germline V gene data show CDR1 as MNHNS and CDR2 as SASEGT. V was clipped by 4 bases and J by 6 bases; unmatched bases: 11. This CDR3 reads CASSVGTATSDGYTF. The covered CDR3 bases are TGTGCCAGCAGTGTTGGGACAGCCACTTCGGATGGC.

Regarding this clone: The read ends 3 residues early relative to the CDR3; the germline J gene fills the gap. This chain joins TRBV19 and TRBJ2-5; a weak D match, TRBD1 (5 bases). Trimming took off 4 bases at V and 0 bases at J, with 12 bases between the two ends. The germline gives CDR1 LNHDA, CDR2 SQIVND (reference sequence). This CDR3 has 15 residues. The CDR3 loop reads CASSKTRQYQETQYF. Partial CDR3 DNA: TGTGCCAGTAGTAAAACCCGACAGTACCAAGAGACC.

Regarding this clone: From the germline J gene comes the end of the CDR3, since the read stops 3 residues before it. The V call is TRBV10-1, the J call TRBJ2-5, with TRBD1 matching 11 bases. V lost 7 bases to trimming and J lost 5 bases; unmatched junction nucleotides: 6. The germline V gene encodes CDR1 WNHNN and CDR2 SYGVQD (reference sequence). This CDR3 is built from 14 residues. CDR3: CASMGQGECETQYF. CDR3 bases read: TGCGCCAGCATGGGACAGGGGGAATGTGAGACC.

Worth noting for this clone: The read comes to an end 3 residues before the CDR3 does, leaving the germline J gene to fill in the end. The J gene is TRBJ1-2, the V gene TRBV7-9, with 8 nucleotides matching TRBD1. This CDR3 is built from 14 residues. Looked up from germline, CDR1 is SEHNR and CDR2 is FQNEAQ (reference sequence). The covered CDR3 bases are TGTGCCAGCAGCTTTGGACAGGGAAAATACGAC. Translated: CASSFGQGKYD. The full CDR3 is CASSFGQGKYDYTF.

Concerning this clone: The read stops 3 residues short of the end of the CDR3; the missing end is completed from the germline J gene. The chain recombines TRBV11-2 with TRBJ2-7; D uncertain. CDR1 is SGHAT and CDR2 is FQNNGV in the germline V gene. V lost 0 bases, J lost 0 bases, and 9 bases lay in between. The CDR3 length is 15 residues. CDR3 sequence reads: CASSLDIARSYEQYF. The DNA read from the CDR3 is TGTGCCAGCAGCTTAGATATCGCGCGCTCCTACGAG.

Points on this clone: The CDR3 end is not reached by the read, which stops 3 residues before it; the germline J gene fills it in. The chain has TRBV30 and TRBJ2-2; D possibly corresponds to TRBD2 (6 bases). This CDR3 comprises 15 residues. CDR1 is GTSNPN, CDR2 SVGIG, per germline (reference sequence). The V end was cut by 2 bases, the J end by 1 base, with 11 bases between. The CDR3 here is CAWSRLAMNTGELFF. CDR3 bases read: TGTGCCTGGAGTAGGCTAGCGATGAACACCGGGGAG. Combining the CDR3 with reference TRBV30 and TRBJ2-2 gives the whole variable domain SQTIHQWPATLVQPVGSPLSLECTVEGTSNPNLYWYRQAAGRGLQLLFYSVGIGQISSEVPQNLSASRPQDRQFILSSKKLLLSDSGFYLCAWSRLAMNTGELFFGEGSRLTVL.

A note on this clone: With the read ending 3 residues before the CDR3 end, the germline J gene is used to fill in that end. The chain links TRBV7-9 to TRBJ2-3; no firm D call. This CDR3 comprises 15 residues. Per the germline V gene, CDR1 is SEHNR and CDR2 is FQNEAQ (reference sequence). CDR3 DNA (partial): TGTGCCAGCAGCTTATACGCTCGCAGACAAGAGACG. Translated: CASSLYARRQET. The CDR3 in full is CASSLYARRQETQYF.

Regarding this clone: The read terminates 3 residues ahead of where the CDR3 ends, so the germline J gene completes it. In the same sample, other DNA sequences code for this CDR3. This chain joins TRBV28 and TRBJ2-7, with D maybe TRBD1 (6 bases). V gave up 6 bases and J gave up 3 bases, with 9 bases separating them. Germline-derived CDR1 and CDR2 are MDHEN and SYDVKM. The CDR3 consists of 12 residues. The CDR3 sequence is CASRSQGYEQYF. The sequenced part of the CDR3 DNA is TGTGCCAGCAGGTCACAGGGCTACGAG.

A word on this clone: The read terminates 3 residues before the CDR3 end, so the remaining end is supplied by the germline J gene. This chain links TRBV18 with TRBJ2-4; TRBD1 might be the D (6 bases). This CDR3 is 15 amino acids long. Germline CDR1 reads KGHSH; CDR2 reads LQKENI. The sequenced part of the CDR3 DNA is TGTGCCAGCTCACCATGGACAGTCCCCAACTATGGT. Residues: CASSPWTVPNYG. The CDR3 reads in full as CASSPWTVPNYGQYF.

In regard to this clone: From the germline J gene comes the end of the CDR3, since the read stops 3 residues before it. The rearrangement joins TRBV11-2 to TRBJ2-7, with TRBD1 identical over 7 bases. The CDR3 has 14 amino acids. Germline-derived CDR1 and CDR2 are SGHAT and FQNNGV. V shed 4 bases, J shed 5 bases, and the junction held 8 bases outside the gene matches. Incomplete CDR3 DNA: TGTGCCAGCAGCTCCGCAGGGGGTTTCCACGAG. Translated: CASSSAGGFHE. The CDR3 in full is CASSSAGGFHEQYF.

About this clone: The read ends 3 residues early relative to the CDR3; the germline J gene fills the gap. The chain recombines TRBV7-9 with TRBJ2-3, with 10 bases fitting TRBD2. CDR3 length: 15 residues. CDR1 is SEHNR, CDR2 FQNEAQ, per germline (reference sequence). V lost 5 bases, J lost 2 bases, and 4 bases stayed unmatched. CDR3: CASSPLAGDTDTQYF. Partial CDR3 DNA: TGTGCCAGCAGCCCTCTAGCGGGAGACACAGATACG.

Regarding this clone: The read terminates 3 residues ahead of where the CDR3 ends, so the germline J gene completes it. The rearrangement links TRBV7-3 to TRBJ2-3; D is possibly TRBD2 (6 bases). CDR3 length: 13 amino acids. Germline V gene sequence: CDR1 SGHTA, CDR2 FQGTGA. The CDR3 loop is CASSPRTTGTQYF. Partial CDR3 DNA: TGTGCCAGCAGTCCCCGGACTACCGGCACG.

About this clone: The same CDR3 is also encoded by other DNA sequences in this sample. The CDR3 is CASSRARGNTIYF. CDR3 DNA, as far as it was read: TGTGCCAGCAGTCGCGCCAGGGGAAACACC. J is TRBJ1-3 and V is TRBV7-2; D remains ambiguous. The CDR3 goes on 3 residues after the read ends, and that part is filled in from the germline J gene. Germline V gene lookup returns CDR1 SGHTA and CDR2 FQGNSA. V gave up 6 bases and J gave up 4 bases, with 10 bases separating them. The CDR3 has 13 residues.

Comment on this clone: The sequenced fragment ends 3 residues before the CDR3 boundary, so the rest is inferred from the germline J gene. The V call is TRBV12-3 or TRBV12-4, the J call TRBJ2-2; TRBD2 matches at 8 bases. After removal of 6 bases from V and 7 bases from J, the junction contained 13 bases not matched to a gene. The CDR3 runs 16 residues. CDR3 protein: CASSGGGVFSVGELFF. The sequenced part of the CDR3 DNA is TGTGCCAGCAGCGGGGGGGGCGTCTTCTCGGTCGGGGAG.

The CDR3 sequence is CASSLLDTPTYEQYF. CDR3 DNA, as far as it was read: TGTGCCAGCAGCCTCCTGGACACCCCTACCTACGAG. V usage is TRBV7-6 and J usage is TRBJ2-7, with D maybe TRBD1 (5 bases). Read sequence stops 3 residues before the CDR3 end, and the germline J gene provides the missing end. There are 15 residues in the CDR3. The V gene's germline CDR1 is SGHVS and CDR2 FNYEAQ. V was pared by 5 bases and J by 2 bases, with 16 bases between.

Comment on this clone: The read terminates 3 residues ahead of where the CDR3 ends, so the germline J gene completes it. This rearrangement joins TRBV20-1 to TRBJ2-5; D not certain. This CDR3 region has 10 residues. V lost 3 bases to trimming and J lost 5 bases, with 4 bases between them. CDR1 and CDR2 (germline): DFQATT, SNEGSKA (reference sequence). The CDR3 bases that were read are TGCAGTGCTAGCGGGGAGACC. Translating it yields CSASGET. In full, the CDR3 reads CSASGETQYF.

Worth noting for this clone: Coverage ceases 3 residues before the CDR3 finishes, and the germline J gene fills in the end. This sequence joins TRBV19 and TRBJ2-5; weak D call: TRBD1 (5 bases). CDR1 is LNHDA, CDR2 SQIVND, per germline (reference sequence). This CDR3 is built from 13 residues. V gave up 4 bases and J gave up 4 bases, with 10 bases separating them. CDR3 bases read: TGTGCCAGTAGTAGTGTTCAGGGAGAGACC. This encodes CASSSVQGET. The complete CDR3 sequence is CASSSVQGETQYF.

Concerning this clone itself: The read ends 3 residues shy of where the CDR3 ends; the end is completed using the germline J gene. This chain uses TRBV5-4 with TRBJ2-7; the match to TRBD2 covers 7 bases. After removal of 2 bases from V and 4 bases from J, the junction contained 12 bases not matched to a gene. Germline V gene data show CDR1 as SGHNT and CDR2 as YYREEE (reference sequence). This CDR3 is built from 16 residues. CDR3 protein: CASSFRGEDDQYEQYF. The CDR3 DNA, read in part, is TGTGCCAGCAGCTTTCGGGGGGAGGATGACCAGTACGAG.

Points on this clone: The read stops 3 residues short of the end of the CDR3; the missing end is completed from the germline J gene. This chain connects TRBV11-2 to TRBJ2-1; D is ambiguous. Germline values: CDR1 SGHAT, CDR2 FQNNGV. This CDR3 spans 15 amino acids. Between the trimmed V and J ends, which lost 1 base and 5 bases, there was a span of 12 bases. The part of the CDR3 DNA that was read is TGTGCCAGCAGCTTAGTCGGGTTTGTCCACAATGAG. Its translation is CASSLVGFVHNE. The entire CDR3 sequence reads CASSLVGFVHNEQFF.

Of note for this clone: Coverage ceases 3 residues before the CDR3 finishes, and the germline J gene fills in the end. The rearrangement links TRBV5-1 to TRBJ2-5; 7 bases fit TRBD2. V was pared by 4 bases and J by 6 bases, with 9 bases of the junction left unmatched. The CDR3 spans 14 residues. The germline gives CDR1 SGHRS, CDR2 YFSETQ. CDR3 DNA (partial): TGCGCCAGCAGCCAAGAGGTAGCGGGCAAGACC. It translates to CASSQEVAGKT. The full CDR3 is CASSQEVAGKTQYF.

Notes on this clone: The DNA ends 3 residues before the CDR3 does, and the rest of the CDR3 is filled in from the germline J gene. The chain is built from TRBV28 and TRBJ2-7, with D perhaps TRBD2 (6 bases). The CDR3 consists of 15 residues. Germline V CDR1 and CDR2: MDHEN, SYDVKM. The V end was cut by 2 bases, the J end by 0 bases, with 11 bases between. CDR3 loop: CASSLTAGSSYEQYF. CDR3 DNA, as far as it was read: TGTGCCAGCAGTTTAACAGCGGGCAGCTCCTACGAG.

On this clone: The read terminates 3 residues ahead of where the CDR3 ends, so the germline J gene completes it. V gene TRBV27 combines with J gene TRBJ2-7, with 7 bases aligning to TRBD2. The CDR3 runs 15 residues. Germline CDR1 and CDR2: MNHEY and SMNVEV (reference sequence). The trim removed 5 bases at V and 3 bases at J, leaving 10 bases unmatched. The sequenced CDR3 bases are TGTGCCAGCAGTCCCCTGGGGCTAGCGGACTACGAG. Protein sequence: CASSPLGLADYE. The full-length CDR3 reads as CASSPLGLADYEQYF.

As regards this clone: From the germline J gene comes the end of the CDR3, since the read stops 3 residues before it. The rearrangement links TRBV7-9 to TRBJ2-7; 8 nucleotides align to TRBD1. CDR3 size: 14 residues. V was clipped by 3 bases and J by 4 bases; unmatched bases: 5. The germline V gene encodes CDR1 SEHNR and CDR2 FQNEAQ (reference sequence). The sequenced part of the CDR3 DNA is TGTGCCAGCAGCTTTGGACAGGGAAAATACGAG. Translated, it gives CASSFGQGKYE. The full CDR3 is CASSFGQGKYEQYF.

To note about this clone: The read ends 3 residues shy of where the CDR3 ends; the end is completed using the germline J gene. The chain employs TRBV19 and TRBJ2-4; 10 bases map to TRBD1. This CDR3 has 16 amino acids. In germline, CDR1 is LNHDA, CDR2 SQIVND (reference sequence). CDR3 in amino acids: CASSIYRTGGNYGQYF. Partial CDR3 DNA: TGTGCCAGTAGTATTTATAGGACAGGGGGGAACTATGGT.